This TCR beta chain was sequenced for a study of Ad26.COV2.S vaccination and SARS-CoV-2 variants. Study background: Participants got Ad26.COV2.S intramuscularly, once or twice 56 days apart.

The treatment was: over 15 received Ad26.COV2.S at low or high dose, single or two shots; several received placebo; per-sample allocation not given. Specimen acquisition occurred on day 63 following the initial vaccine or placebo injection. Expressing Wuhan-strain SARS-CoV-2 spike, an Ad26 vector served as the vaccine. Clones were read by immunoSEQ multiplex PCR, and TCRdb kept only the in-frame ones, dropping some. The data show some 370,000 clones, around four fifths seen once. General study results and limits: Reported post-vaccination CD8+ and CD4+ T cell responses to spike showed substantial breadth. Total T cell responses, in the TCR breadth and depth analyses, may have been underestimated.

This CDR3 contains 16 residues. Trimming at V came to 6 bases and at J to 2 bases, leaving 7 bases not matched to a gene. CDR1 and CDR2 (germline): SGHRS, YFSETQ. As regards this clone: Its specificity is not known.

This chain uses TRBV5-1 with TRBJ2-2; 10 nucleotides agree with TRBD2. Sequencing was performed on peripheral blood, taken in a trial of Ad26.COV2.S vaccine versus placebo. The TCR was taken from a person between 18 and 65 years old who received the Ad26.COV2.S COVID-19 vaccine or a placebo. CDR3 in amino acids: CASTVAGGLNTGELFF. CDR3 DNA: TGCGCCAGCACAGTAGCGGGGGGCCTCAACACCGGGGAGCTGTTTTTT.